Sequencing of this TCR beta chain was carried out in a study of cytomegalovirus exposure and HLA in healthy donors (dated by TCRdb to about 2017). For context, the study as a whole: According to an earlier analysis of a few hundred of the donors, about 179 million T cells yielded 117 million unique TCR beta sequences and 276 Gb of sequence data. An early release that covered roughly 600 HLA-typed donors contained around 300 gigabases of sequencing data and about 93 million unique TCR sequences. The genetic ancestry cluster associated with self-reported Caucasian donors included 80% to 90% of the 300 to 450 genotyped donors. The study was designed to test whether signatures of past pathogen exposure could be identified by cataloging public T cell receptors. The T cell repertoires of under 700 subjects were profiled by immunosequencing and related to cytomegalovirus serostatus. Along with the roughly 670-subject first cohort, a separate validation cohort of around 110 different subjects was used. To predict cytomegalovirus infection status, the study combined high-throughput TCR immunosequencing, statistical association of individual TCRs with disease status, and machine learning. A later analysis re-examined previously published TCR beta repertoires from more than 650 donors and added high-resolution HLA genotyping to investigate patterns of TCR occurrence. Rather than drawing on any new phenotypic data, the later analysis identified candidate immune exposures from TCR beta sequences and the way those sequences occurred across donors. To decide whether each TCR beta V gene segment behaved as functional or pseudogenic, an earlier analysis of approximately 620 of the donors relied on high-throughput TCR beta sequencing. Donor age, sex, ethnicity and CMV serostatus were compiled alongside the repertoire data. A later genetic analysis took genome-wide SNP genotypes for about three fifths of the roughly 700 donors and used that subset as a discovery cohort. Every repertoire in the discovery cohort had been generated on one and the same sequencing platform. HLA typing included class I and class II loci at four-digit resolution. Typing coverage differed by locus: A, B, C, DRB1 and DQB1 were typed in roughly 629-630 donors, DQA1 in 522, DPA1 in some 610, and DPB1 in approximately 450. Several DR-DQ haplotypes were treated as single units for association and clustering because of strong linkage in the cohort. Among 300 to 500 genotyped donors of the cohort, an average of approximately 220,000 unique TCR beta nucleotide sequences was sequenced per donor, of which 15% to 20% were non-productive.

The library was obtained by the immunoSEQ multiplex PCR assay. The multiplex PCR relied on a mix of 60 forward primers for TCR Vbeta segments and 13 reverse primers for TCR Jbeta segments. A multiplex PCR assay on genomic DNA amplified the CDR3 region of rearranged TCR beta genes. On the Illumina HiSeq System, the amplified TCR beta libraries were sequenced as 87-base-pair reads. In the original analysis: A later analysis tallied roughly 78 million unique TCR beta chains across the 666 repertoires, and approximately 12 million of those chains were shared by two or more donors. Raw reads were error-corrected and collapsed into unique sequences by a nearest-neighbor algorithm in which closely related sequences were merged to remove PCR and sequencing errors. Alignment of CDR3 sequences to IMGT reference sequences was used to assign V, D and J gene segments. For a sequence to be retained, a match of at least six nucleotides to both a V gene segment and a J gene segment was required. A rearrangement was called productive if the CDR3 had no stop codons and remained in frame with V and J, and every other rearrangement was called non-productive. CDR3 was defined by IMGT convention, running from the second conserved V-encoded cysteine to the conserved J-encoded phenylalanine. The earlier analysis of 500 to 600 of the donors excluded sequences that lacked an unambiguous match to a single V gene segment. In an earlier analysis of approximately 590 of the donors, a V segment was called functional when productive rearrangements were above 56.7%, and segregating when the standard deviation between donors exceeded 5%. A statistical classification framework was built to diagnose cytomegalovirus status from the catalog of TCR beta chain sequences. In a later analysis, TCR nucleotide sequences were compared against IMGT/GENE-DB human TR gene sequences so that V and J genes could be assigned. Using the TCRdist pipeline, a later analysis assigned CDR3 sequences along with most-parsimonious VDJ recombination scenarios. In a later analysis, each TCR beta chain was defined by its CDR3 amino acid sequence together with its V-gene family, and reads without a unique V-gene family were excluded. To address suspected cross-contamination and a sequencing artifact, a later analysis removed 592 highly shared, low-generation-probability nucleotide sequences. For each public chain, a later analysis derived a clonal expansion index from normalized ranks of inferred template counts within each repertoire. In a later analysis, generation probabilities were computed with a VDJ recombination model fitted to out-of-frame rearrangements, and the resulting probabilities were checked against IGoR. A later analysis scored TCR-TCR, TCR-HLA and TCR-CMV co-occurrence with hypergeometric tests, applying a repertoire-size bias correction to TCR pairs. In a later analysis, false discovery rates were estimated by permuting HLA or CMV assignments 20 times. A later analysis grouped co-occurring TCRs with DBSCAN, adding TCRdist sequence similarity when clustering within HLA-allele-positive subsets. Repertoires with fewer than 30,000 or more than 120,000 public chains, plus five repertoires with anomalous nucleotide sharing, were excluded from co-occurrence clustering. TCRdb limited this immuneACCESS table to in-frame rearrangements with V and J called. A share of clones is missing; checked studies link under half to unresolved V genes, and the rest is unexplained. V and J calls and clone size follow that table, whereas D and trimming were derived from the DNA. The sample profile shows 120,000 to 150,000 clones; more than 75% of them were found once. The top ten clonotypes cover less than 2% of the sample.

The cohort was made up of 500 to 850 healthy bone marrow donors. At the time of sampling, all cohort members were nominally healthy, though unrecorded immune exposures were likely present. The donor was CMV seronegative and was included in the group of hundreds of seronegative cohort members. Every donor gave a peripheral blood sample, and the peripheral blood mononuclear cells from that sample were used for TCR beta sequencing. The Qiagen DNeasy Blood Extraction Kit was used to extract genomic DNA from the blood cell samples. From V the trimming removes 4 bases and from J it removes 5 bases, while the gene matches leave 9 bases of the junction unaccounted for. Via the germline V gene (reference sequence), CDR1 is SEHNR and CDR2 FQNEAQ. The CDR3 goes from the cysteine to the phenylalanine over 16 residues. Kept here is only the CDR3 DNA, which spans 48 bases and is read in frame from base 1. Remarks on this clone: The antigen this receptor binds is unknown. Base qualities are not provided; no much larger clone lies one nucleotide away.

Overall study outcomes, separate from this receptor: V-gene and J-gene trimming of TCR beta chains was associated with a missense DCLRE1C variant in a later genetic analysis, and the association was replicated in an independent cohort. Most TCR sequences were observed very rarely across donors, whereas some public TCRs were present in many individuals. About 17 rarely observed V segments, including chromosome 9 orphons, were excluded from the earlier analysis of 550 to 700 of the donors because counts were too low. It was suggested by the authors that the approach could potentially be generalized to other disease states and immunological phenotypes. In a later analysis, most CMV-associated TCR beta chains were found to appear HLA-restricted, with HLA associations seemingly driven largely by CMV exposure. Several of the top co-occurrence clusters appeared to be linked to parvovirus B19, influenza, CMV and Epstein-Barr virus, according to a later analysis. A further reported finding was that TCR beta sequences accurately predicted the HLA-A and HLA-B alleles for most subjects in the first cohort. A later analysis associated around 16,000 TCR beta sequences with specific HLA alleles at a false discovery rate of 0.05. Presence/absence analyses assumed roughly uniform sequencing depth across donors, an assumption that may not hold. Assigning TCR associations to individual alleles was difficult when HLA alleles, especially DR and DQ, strongly co-occurred. A few of the identified cytomegalovirus-associated TCR beta chains were confirmed in vitro to be specific for cytomegalovirus antigens. The 87-base-pair reads could not distinguish some IMGT-functional V segments, including TRBV6-2 and TRBV6-3, so those segments were excluded. According to a later genetic analysis, donors in an Asian-associated ancestry cluster had fewer N-insertions in productive TCRs than the approximately 630-donor mean. In the study, around 150 TCR beta chains were listed as associated with cytomegalovirus. Immune exposure information for the cohort was limited to CMV serostatus. Broadly in line with IMGT annotations, most TCR beta V segments showed up in productive rearrangements about 87% or about 30% of the time in an earlier analysis of a few hundred of the donors. In a later analysis, HLA-associated TCR beta chains were found to be more clonally expanded and to have lower generation probabilities than equally common non-associated chains. The classifier was reported to diagnose cytomegalovirus status with high specificity and sensitivity in both the original and validation cohorts. The cohort was sequenced for TCR beta chains only, and without alpha or paired-chain data the features that could be detected were limited. Correlated functional status among segregating V segments might be attributable to linkage disequilibrium, but an unknown experimental factor could not be ruled out. According to a later analysis, TCR association rates differed among HLA loci, with DRB1 alleles showing the most associated TCRs and HLA-C alleles showing the fewest. Because HLA typing was unavailable for some donors at each locus, only the typed subset was used in association tests. The sequencing pipeline was judged likely to have produced a cluster of highly shared sequence variants as a technical artifact.

Recombination linked TRBV7-9 to TRBJ2-1; 9 nucleotides in the junction match TRBD2. This receptor was taken from a man in his forties in good health and CMV-seronegative. Sequenced: PBMCs. CDR3 region: CASSSWGLAGHNEQFF. The bases read TGTGCCAGCAGCTCCTGGGGACTAGCCGGCCACAATGAGCAGTTCTTC. The variable domain in full, with residues beyond the CDR3 obtained from the reference TRBV7-9 and TRBJ2-1 genes, is DTGVSQNPRHKITKRGQNVTFRCDPISEHNRLYWYRQTLGQGPEFLTYFQNEAQLEKSRLLSDRFSAERPKGSFSTLEIQRTEQGDSAMYLCASSSWGLAGHNEQFFGPGTRLTVL.